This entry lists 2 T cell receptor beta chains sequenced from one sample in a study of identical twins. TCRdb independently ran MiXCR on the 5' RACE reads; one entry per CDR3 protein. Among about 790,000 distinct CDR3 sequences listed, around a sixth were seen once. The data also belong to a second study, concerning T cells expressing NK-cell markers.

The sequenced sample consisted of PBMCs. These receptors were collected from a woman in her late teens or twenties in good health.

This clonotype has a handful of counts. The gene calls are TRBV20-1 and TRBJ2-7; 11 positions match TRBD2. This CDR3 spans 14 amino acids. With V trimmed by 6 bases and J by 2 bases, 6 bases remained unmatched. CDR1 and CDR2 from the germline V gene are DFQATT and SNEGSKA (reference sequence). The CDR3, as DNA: TGCAGTGCAAAACTAGCGGGAGTCCCCTACGAGCAGTACTTC. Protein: CSAKLAGVPYEQYF.

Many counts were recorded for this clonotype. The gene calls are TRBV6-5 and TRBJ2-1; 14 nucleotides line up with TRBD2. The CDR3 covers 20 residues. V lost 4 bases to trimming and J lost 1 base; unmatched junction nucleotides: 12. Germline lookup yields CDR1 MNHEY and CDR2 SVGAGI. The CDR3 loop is CASSSRTSGRIGTSYNEQFF. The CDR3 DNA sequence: TGTGCCAGCAGTTCCCGGACTAGCGGGAGGATCGGTACGTCCTACAATGAGCAGTTCTTC.